Here is one T cell receptor (beta chain) with its context. Its antigen is currently unknown. Trimming pared 5 bases from V and 2 bases from J, leaving 18 bases between. The CDR3 length is 16 residues. Germline lookup yields CDR1 MDHEN and CDR2 SYDVKM. TCRdb redid the calling of the reads with MiXCR, one entry per CDR3 protein. Of over 45,000 distinct CDR3 sequences in the sample, roughly 22% were seen once. This record comes from a study of T cell repertoires in cytomegalovirus infection. Whole-study context: It was recently identified HLA-C-restricted and well-studied HLA-B-restricted CMV epitopes that the study used. TCR beta signatures that were public indicated CMV infection and matching HLA type.

Study observations and caveats: CMV-specific TCR beta clonotypes restricted by HLA-C dominated the ex vivo response.

The chain recombines TRBV28 with TRBJ1-2; D remains ambiguous. This TCR was recovered from a human donor in good health (CMV status not recorded). Some clones in this sample may be carry-over from other donors' samples. The sequences come from CD8+ T cells from cultured PBMCs, collected from culture after CMV antigen stimulation. The CDR3 is CASSLLRTEENYGYTF. The CDR3 nucleotides read TGTGCCAGCAGTCTCCTACGGACGGAAGAAAACTATGGCTACACCTTC.